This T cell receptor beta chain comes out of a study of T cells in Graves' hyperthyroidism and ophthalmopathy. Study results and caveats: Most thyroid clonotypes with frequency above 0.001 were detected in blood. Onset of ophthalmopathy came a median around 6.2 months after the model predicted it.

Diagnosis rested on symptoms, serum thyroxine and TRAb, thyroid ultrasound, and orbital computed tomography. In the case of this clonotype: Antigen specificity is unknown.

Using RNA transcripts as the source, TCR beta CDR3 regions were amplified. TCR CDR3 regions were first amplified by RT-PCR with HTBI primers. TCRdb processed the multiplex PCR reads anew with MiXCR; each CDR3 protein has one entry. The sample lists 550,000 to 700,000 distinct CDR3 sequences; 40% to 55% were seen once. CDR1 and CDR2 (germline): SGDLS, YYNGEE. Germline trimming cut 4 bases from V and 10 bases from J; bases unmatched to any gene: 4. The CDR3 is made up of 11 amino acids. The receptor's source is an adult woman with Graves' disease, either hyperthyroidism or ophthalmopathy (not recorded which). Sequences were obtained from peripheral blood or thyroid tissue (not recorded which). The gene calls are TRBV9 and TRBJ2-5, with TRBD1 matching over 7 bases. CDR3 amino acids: CASSQWDSQYF. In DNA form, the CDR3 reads TGTGCCAGCAGCCAATGGGACAGCCAGTACTTC.